Listed here are 13 T cell receptor beta chains from one sample, sequenced in a study of OX40 agonist ivuxolimab in advanced cancers. Library preparation used the immunoSEQ multiplex PCR assay. TCRdb mirrors the immuneACCESS table, restricted to in-frame sequences. Some clones are absent from its copies; in checked studies, under half trace to an unresolved V gene, and the reason for the others is unknown. The sample table shows approximately 77,000 clones, and 80% to 95% are seen once. The top ten hold 0.5% to 0.55% of the sample. This specimen consisted of CD4+ or CD8+ T cells sorted from blood, obtained in a trial of the OX40 agonist ivuxolimab. Source of these receptors: an adult with an advanced solid tumor such as melanoma, head and neck, liver or kidney cancer.

V is TRBV7-2 and J is TRBJ2-1; tentative D call: TRBD2 (6 bases). Trimming stripped 4 bases from V and 15 bases from J, with 16 bases between. The CDR3 has 12 residues. CDR1 is SGHTA and CDR2 is FQGNSA in the germline V gene. CDR3 bases: TGTGCCAGCAGCTCGGGACTTCCAATTTTGTTCTTC. Translation: CASSSGLPILFF.

This clone was seen just once. The chain couples TRBV5-4 to TRBJ2-2; D is possibly TRBD2 (6 bases). Trimming cost V 0 bases and J 3 bases, with 12 bases left between them. This CDR3 comprises 16 residues. Looked up from germline, CDR1 is SGHNT and CDR2 is YYREEE (reference sequence). The CDR3 here is CASSLDLWGDTGELFF. Written as DNA, the CDR3 is TGTGCCAGCAGCTTGGACCTATGGGGGGACACCGGGGAGCTGTTTTTT. Variable domain in full (rest from reference TRBV5-4 and TRBJ2-2): ETGVTQSPTHLIKTRGQQVTLRCSSQSGHNTVSWYQQALGQGPQFIFQYYREEENGRGNFPPRFSGLQFPNYSSELNVNALELDDSALYLCASSLDLWGDTGELFFGEGSRLTVL.

The chain couples TRBV15 to TRBJ2-2; TRBD1 matches 7 bases. The germline gives CDR1 LNHNV, CDR2 YYDKDF (reference sequence). V lost 5 bases and J lost 7; bases outside the gene matches: 13. The length of the CDR3 is 16 residues. DNA for the CDR3: TGTGCCACCAGCTCAAGGACAGGACTCGTGGGCGGGGAGCTGTTTTTT. Protein sequence: CATSSRTGLVGGELFF.

V gene TRBV7-6 combines with J gene TRBJ2-2; 10 bases agree with TRBD2. The V gene end was trimmed by 5 bases and the J gene end by 3 bases; junction bases not matched to a gene: 3. This CDR3 contains 15 residues. Germline assignment: CDR1 SGHVS and CDR2 FNYEAQ. CDR3 residues: CASSRGLADTGELFF. The CDR3 DNA reads TGTGCCAGCAGCCGCGGACTAGCGGACACCGGGGAGCTGTTTTTT.

This chain joins TRBV27 and TRBJ2-3, with 7 positions matching TRBD2. Germline V lookup: CDR1 MNHEY, CDR2 SMNVEV (reference sequence). The J segment lost 4 bases and the V segment lost 6 bases, leaving 13 bases of the junction unmatched. The length of the CDR3 is 16 residues. For the CDR3, the DNA is TGTGCCAGCAGAGGATTTAGCGGGTTATTCTCAGATACGCAGTATTTT. This sequence encodes CASRGFSGLFSDTQYF.

The chain uses TRBV10-3 and TRBJ2-2; D gene ambiguous. The CDR3 consists of 15 residues. Between the trimmed V and J ends, which lost 0 bases and 5 bases, there was a span of 10 bases. Germline CDR1 and CDR2: ENHRY and SYGVKD. The CDR3 DNA reads as TGTGCCATCAGTGAGTCTTCCCCTGTTACCGGGGAGCTGTTTTTT. This translates into CAISESSPVTGELFF.

The chain combines TRBV10-3 with TRBJ2-5; the match to TRBD2 covers 10 bases. Germline CDR1 is ENHRY and CDR2 is SYGVKD. With 6 bases clipped from V and 0 bases from J, the junction kept 7 bases outside the gene matches. This CDR3 is 16 amino acids long. DNA of the CDR3: TGTGCCATCAGGGAATCACTAGCGGGGAACCAAGAGACCCAGTACTTC. Its translation is CAIRESLAGNQETQYF.

This chain connects TRBV19 to TRBJ1-2, with TRBD1 matching over 7 bases. V lost 3 bases, J lost 2 bases, and 0 bases stayed unmatched. CDR1 and CDR2 from the germline V gene are LNHDA and SQIVND (reference sequence). This CDR3 is built from 13 residues. The CDR3 reads CASSMDRNYGYTF. Here the CDR3 DNA reads TGTGCCAGTAGTATGGACAGGAACTATGGCTACACCTTC.

V and J are TRBV5-1 and TRBJ1-2, with 8 nucleotides matching TRBD1. From germline, CDR1 is SGHRS and CDR2 YFSETQ. CDR3 length equals 16 residues. The trim removed 0 bases at V and 0 bases at J, leaving 4 bases unmatched. The CDR3 nucleotides read TGCGCCAGCAGCTTGGGGACAGGGCGAGCTAACTATGGCTACACCTTC. Translation gives CASSLGTGRANYGYTF.

The rearrangement joins TRBV5-1 to TRBJ2-5; 8 bases line up with TRBD1. The germline CDR1 and CDR2 sequences are SGHRS and YFSETQ. The CDR3 runs 14 residues. Trimming cost V 4 bases and J 5 bases; bases outside gene matches: 7. The CDR3, as DNA: TGCGCCAGCAGCCCAGCAGGGGGCTGGGAGACCCAGTACTTC. It codes for CASSPAGGWETQYF.

The chain combines TRBV30 with TRBJ2-4; a weak D match, TRBD2 (5 bases). CDR3 length: 15 amino acids. The germline CDR1 and CDR2 sequences are GTSNPN and SVGIG (reference sequence). The V end lost 0 bases, the J end lost 1 base, and 10 bases lay between the germline ends. CDR3 DNA sequence: TGTGCCTGGAGTGTACAAAGCGGCGCCAAAAACATTCAGTACTTC. Translation gives CAWSVQSGAKNIQYF.

The V gene is TRBV19, the J gene TRBJ1-1; D uncertain. The CDR3 sequence is 14 residues long. V lost 2 bases and J lost 3, with 10 bases in between. Germline loops: CDR1 LNHDA, CDR2 SQIVND (reference sequence). The CDR3 DNA reads TGTGCCAGTAGTATATGGGCGGAGGACACTGAAGCTTTCTTT. Its translation: CASSIWAEDTEAFF.

This sequence joins TRBV4-3 and TRBJ1-1; tentatively, D is TRBD1 (5 bases). Germline V gene sequence: CDR1 LGHNA, CDR2 YSLEER. V gave up 0 bases and J gave up 7 bases, with 15 bases separating them. This CDR3 has 15 residues. The CDR3 DNA follows: TGCGCCAGCAGCCAAGATGGAACAACTGGGGGTGAAGCTTTCTTT. Its translation: CASSQDGTTGGEAFF.